The 23 T cell receptor beta chains presented below share a single source sample, sequenced in a study of blood T cell repertoires in COVID-19. Only in-frame clones appear in the TCRdb table, and some are missing; sequencing was by immunoSEQ multiplex PCR. The data hold approximately 260,000 clones, with more than 80% observed a single time. Sequencing was performed on peripheral blood. The source of these receptors is a woman between 35 and 50 years old with acute or convalescent COVID-19.

The chain is built from TRBV11-2 and TRBJ2-3; TRBD2 aligns across 7 bases. Germline values: CDR1 SGHAT, CDR2 FQNNGV. With V trimmed by 5 bases and J by 2 bases, 7 bases remained unmatched. The CDR3 totals 15 residues. The CDR3 coding sequence is TGTGCCAGCAGCCAATCGGGACTACCCACAGATACGCAGTATTTT. This sequence encodes CASSQSGLPTDTQYF. The variable domain in full, completed from reference TRBV11-2 and TRBJ2-3, reads EAGVAQSPRYKIIEKRQSVAFWCNPISGHATLYWYQQILGQGPKLLIQFQNNGVVDDSQLPKDRFSAERLKGVDSTLKIQPAKLEDSAVYLCASSQSGLPTDTQYFGPGTRLTVL.

This clone appeared a single time. The V gene is TRBV14, the J gene TRBJ1-2; possible D gene TRBD1, 5 bases. V was clipped by 1 base and J by 3 bases, with 9 bases between them. The CDR3 loop spans 14 amino acids. Germline assignment: CDR1 SGHDN and CDR2 FVKESK. The CDR3 DNA is TGTGCCAGCAGCCAAGCGGGCAGGGACTATGGCTACACCTTC. This encodes CASSQAGRDYGYTF.

The chain carries TRBV13 and TRBJ1-6; weak D call: TRBD1 (6 bases). V was cut by 5 bases and J by 7 bases, with 15 bases left in between. Germline-derived CDR1 and CDR2 are PRHDT and FYEKMQ (reference sequence). The CDR3 runs to 15 residues. In DNA form, the CDR3 reads TGTGCCAGCAGCCCCACCCGGGGGGCCAATTCACCCCTCCACTTT. Translated, it gives CASSPTRGANSPLHF.

This rearrangement joins TRBV6-1 to TRBJ2-3; D unclear. The CDR3 totals 15 residues. The germline CDR1 and CDR2 sequences are MNHNS and SASEGT. V was pared by 2 bases and J by 1 base, with 10 bases between. The CDR3 nucleotides read TGTGCCAGCAGTGAAACCGGGTGGGGCACAGATACGCAGTATTTT. Protein sequence: CASSETGWGTDTQYF.

The J gene is TRBJ2-5, the V gene TRBV5-1; 7 bases map to TRBD1. Trimming cost V 2 bases and J 1 base; bases outside gene matches: 5. This CDR3 has 15 amino acids. Per germline, CDR1 SGHRS and CDR2 YFSETQ. The CDR3 DNA sequence: TGCGCCAGCAGCTTACAGGGGAGCCCCCAAGAGACCCAGTACTTC. This codes for CASSLQGSPQETQYF. The full variable domain, completed using reference TRBV5-1 and TRBJ2-5, is KAGVTQTPRYLIKTRGQQVTLSCSPISGHRSVSWYQQTPGQGLQFLFEYFSETQRNKGNFPGRFSGRQFSNSRSEMNVSTLELGDSALYLCASSLQGSPQETQYFGPGTRLLVL.

The CDR3 nucleotides are TGTGCCAGCAATCTAGAGGGTTTAGATAATGAGCAGTTCTTC. It translates to CASNLEGLDNEQFF. This chain links TRBV2 with TRBJ2-1; TRBD2 is a possible D gene (5 bases). Deletions cut 7 bases from V and 7 bases from J, with 17 bases between. Germline lookup yields CDR1 SNHLY and CDR2 FYNNEI. The CDR3 covers 14 residues.

The V gene is TRBV3-1 (or the pseudogene TRBV3-2), the J gene TRBJ1-6, with no clear D. Germline V gene sequence: CDR1 LGHDT, CDR2 YNNKEL (reference sequence). V dropped 6 bases and J dropped 10 bases, with 13 bases sitting between them. The CDR3 is 13 amino acids. For the CDR3, the DNA is TGTGCCAGCAGACGGACTGGAGAATCACCCCTCCACTTT. As protein: CASRRTGESPLHF.

This clone was observed a single time. The chain's CDR3 is CAWSVPTGNLYNSPLHF. The CDR3 DNA reads TGTGCCTGGAGCGTACCTACAGGGAATCTCTATAATTCACCCCTCCACTTT. The chain joins TRBV30 to TRBJ1-6, with D tentatively TRBD1 (6 bases). V was cut by 3 bases and J by 3 bases, with 18 bases left in between. Germline CDR1 GTSNPN, CDR2 SVGIG (reference sequence). CDR3 length: 17 residues.

In this sample, this clone turned up once. J is TRBJ1-2 and V is TRBV5-1; D perhaps matches TRBD1 (6 bases). The V end was cut by 4 bases, the J end by 4 bases, with 11 bases between. The CDR3 totals 13 residues. CDR1 is SGHRS, CDR2 YFSETQ, per germline. The chain's CDR3 is CASSRTDSYGYTF. CDR3 nucleotide sequence: TGCGCCAGCAGCAGGACAGACAGCTATGGCTACACCTTC. Complete variable domain (other parts from reference TRBV5-1 and TRBJ1-2): KAGVTQTPRYLIKTRGQQVTLSCSPISGHRSVSWYQQTPGQGLQFLFEYFSETQRNKGNFPGRFSGRQFSNSRSEMNVSTLELGDSALYLCASSRTDSYGYTFGSGTRLTVV.

V usage is TRBV5-5 and J usage is TRBJ1-1, with 8 bases aligning to TRBD1. The ends lost 4 bases at V and 6 bases at J; junction bases unmatched: 8. This CDR3 spans 14 amino acids. The V gene's germline CDR1 is SGHKS and CDR2 YYEKEE (reference sequence). CDR3 region: CASSRGQDWAEAFF. The CDR3 bases are TGTGCCAGCAGCCGGGGACAGGATTGGGCTGAAGCTTTCTTT.

Turning to this clone: The sample holds other DNA sequences that translate to the same CDR3. The gene calls are TRBV6-2 or TRBV6-3 and TRBJ1-2; TRBD1 agrees at 9 bases. The ends lost 5 bases at V and 4 bases at J; junction bases unmatched: 2. CDR1 is MNHEY and CDR2 is SVGEGT in the germline V gene. CDR3 length: 13 residues. CDR3 sequence: CASSKDRGYGYTF. The CDR3 DNA reads TGTGCCAGCAGTAAGGACAGGGGCTATGGCTACACCTTC.

This chain connects TRBV18 to TRBJ2-7; weak D call: TRBD2 (7 bases). This CDR3 is 15 amino acids long. Trimming removed 6 bases from V and 5 bases from J, with 20 bases in between. Germline V CDR1 and CDR2: KGHSH, LQKENI. The CDR3 loop is CASSPLRGGEDEQYV. The CDR3 DNA sequence: TGTGCCAGCTCCCCCCTACGAGGGGGGGAGGACGAGCAGTACGTC.

The gene calls are TRBV27 and TRBJ2-1; 9 bases map to TRBD2. With V trimmed by 2 bases and J by 3 bases, 2 bases remained unmatched. The CDR3 extends over 15 amino acids. Looked up from germline, CDR1 is MNHEY and CDR2 is SMNVEV (reference sequence). The CDR3 loop reads CASSLVSGGYNEQFF. The DNA for the CDR3 is TGTGCCAGCAGTTTAGTTAGCGGGGGCTACAATGAGCAGTTCTTC.

V usage is TRBV4-1 and J usage is TRBJ1-4, with 7 bases lining up with TRBD1. The CDR3 contains 17 residues. The V gene end was trimmed by 0 bases and the J gene end by 7 bases; junction bases not matched to a gene: 11. CDR1 is MGHRA, CDR2 YSYEKL, per germline. The CDR3 nucleotides are TGCGCCAGCAGCCAAGATCATTCGGCCAGGGGGACTGAAAAACTGTTTTTT. Residues: CASSQDHSARGTEKLFF.

This clone was seen a handful of times. CDR3 region: CASSEAVGEGTEAFF. The DNA for the CDR3 is TGTGCCAGCAGTGAGGCTGTGGGGGAGGGCACTGAAGCTTTCTTT. The chain carries TRBV13 and TRBJ1-1; perhaps TRBD1 as D (5 bases). V was trimmed by 6 bases and J by 4 bases, leaving 18 bases between them. Germline CDR1 reads PRHDT; CDR2 reads FYEKMQ (reference sequence). This CDR3 region has 15 residues.

This chain uses TRBV27 with TRBJ1-1, with 7 bases lining up with TRBD1. This CDR3 comprises 16 residues. Looked up from germline, CDR1 is MNHEY and CDR2 is SMNVEV (reference sequence). V lost 5 bases to trimming and J lost 0 bases; unmatched junction nucleotides: 9. CDR3 bases: TGTGCCAGCAGTAATGAGATGGGACAGTTGAACACTGAAGCTTTCTTT. Translation gives CASSNEMGQLNTEAFF.

The V gene is TRBV2, the J gene TRBJ2-5; 10 bases line up with TRBD1. With V trimmed by 5 bases and J by 5 bases, 11 bases remained unmatched. From germline, CDR1 is SNHLY and CDR2 FYNNEI. CDR3 length equals 16 residues. CDR3 bases: TGTGCCAGCAGTCTGACCCCGGGACAGGGGAGGGAGACCCAGTACTTC. Amino acid sequence: CASSLTPGQGRETQYF.

CDR3 DNA sequence: TGTGCCAGCAGTGAAATCCCCCTTAGCGGGACAGGGGTCGAGACTGAAGCTTTCTTT. This codes for CASSEIPLSGTGVETEAFF. V usage is TRBV2 and J usage is TRBJ1-1; 10 nucleotides agree with TRBD1. With 2 bases clipped from V and 5 bases from J, the junction kept 17 bases outside the gene matches. Germline values: CDR1 SNHLY, CDR2 FYNNEI. The CDR3 length is 19 residues.

This chain connects TRBV24-1 to TRBJ1-6; D gene uncertain. V shed 7 bases and J shed 7 bases, with 10 bases lying between them. There are 13 residues in the CDR3. Looked up from germline, CDR1 is KGHDR and CDR2 is SFDVKD. In DNA, the CDR3 is TGTGCCACCAGCGAACAGAAGAATTCACCCCTCCACTTT. Translation gives CATSEQKNSPLHF.

The V gene is TRBV14, the J gene TRBJ2-5, with TRBD2 matching over 7 bases. The CDR3 is 13 amino acids. V shed 11 bases and J 2 bases; nucleotides not matched to a gene: 8. In germline, CDR1 is SGHDN, CDR2 FVKESK. CDR3 nucleotide sequence: TGTGCCCGGAAGCGGGACCGTCAAGAGACCCAGTACTTC. Its translation is CARKRDRQETQYF.

The chain joins TRBV11-2 to TRBJ1-1; TRBD1 is a possible D gene (5 bases). Germline V CDR1 and CDR2: SGHAT, FQNNGV. Trimming removed 5 bases from V and 3 bases from J, with 13 bases in between. CDR3 length equals 14 residues. CDR3 region: CASSVHRGYTEAFF. In DNA form, the CDR3 reads TGTGCCAGCAGCGTTCATAGGGGTTACACTGAAGCTTTCTTT. The whole variable domain, filled in from reference TRBV11-2 and TRBJ1-1, reads EAGVAQSPRYKIIEKRQSVAFWCNPISGHATLYWYQQILGQGPKLLIQFQNNGVVDDSQLPKDRFSAERLKGVDSTLKIQPAKLEDSAVYLCASSVHRGYTEAFFGQGTRLTVV.

In this sample, this clone turned up once. The rearrangement joins TRBV3-1 (or the pseudogene TRBV3-2) to TRBJ2-1, with 7 bases identical to TRBD2. CDR1 is LGHDT, CDR2 YNNKEL, per germline (reference sequence). CDR3 size: 15 residues. The V segment lost 1 base and the J segment 6 bases; nucleotides outside the gene matches: 6. DNA for the CDR3: TGTGCCAGCAGCCAAGCCAGCGGGGCGCCCAATGAGCAGTTCTTC. It is translated as CASSQASGAPNEQFF.

This clone was detected only a few times. This CDR3 is CASSFGTAQYNEQFF. The CDR3 bases are TGTGCCAGCAGCTTTGGGACAGCCCAATACAATGAGCAGTTCTTC. The V gene is TRBV11-3, the J gene TRBJ2-1; TRBD1 agrees at 7 bases. The CDR3 is made up of 15 amino acids. V was clipped by 3 bases and J by 4 bases; unmatched bases: 6. CDR1 and CDR2 from the germline V gene are SGHNT and YENEEA.